The clone carrying this TCR beta chain turned up a few times. Its target is not known. All of the donors were Caucasians in good health. This specimen comes from a study of identical twins. Study results and limitations: One should note that invariant MAIT and iNKT cells could partly confound zero-insertion analyses. Twins' excess sharing was less marked for out-of-frame beta sequences.

Germline lookup yields CDR1 WNHNN and CDR2 SYGVQD (reference sequence). The CDR3 extends over 15 amino acids. Trimming took 4 bases from V and 1 from J; bases not matched to a gene: 1. TCRdb fed the 5' RACE reads into MiXCR, producing one record per CDR3 protein. The profile shows more than 1.5 million distinct CDR3 sequences, under 35% of them singletons. This clonotype was obtained from a newborn girl in good health. The sample comprised cord blood. The chain joins TRBV10-1 to TRBJ2-1, with 10 bases identical to TRBD2. CDR3 in DNA: TGCGCCAGCAGTGGAGCGGGGGGGTCCTACAATGAGCAGTTCTTC. This codes for CASSGAGGSYNEQFF.